Given below is one T cell receptor (beta chain) in context. Sequenced by immunoSEQ multiplex PCR; TCRdb stores in-frame clones only, minus some. The sample has roughly 200,000 clones, 80% seen once. These data originate in a study of blood T cell repertoires in COVID-19. Study information: The United States, Italy and Spain were the sources of the acute and convalescent COVID-19 samples.

V dropped 1 base and J dropped 2 bases, with 11 bases sitting between them. The CDR3 covers 15 residues. CDR1 is MNHEY, CDR2 SMNVEV, per germline (reference sequence). The receptor comes from a man between 60 and 70 years old with acute or convalescent COVID-19. The gene calls are TRBV27 and TRBJ1-1; the D gene is possibly TRBD1 (6 bases). Sequenced sample: peripheral blood. The CDR3, as DNA: TGTGCCAGCAGTTTATGGGGGGGCCTTAACACTGAAGCTTTCTTT. Translation gives CASSLWGGLNTEAFF.